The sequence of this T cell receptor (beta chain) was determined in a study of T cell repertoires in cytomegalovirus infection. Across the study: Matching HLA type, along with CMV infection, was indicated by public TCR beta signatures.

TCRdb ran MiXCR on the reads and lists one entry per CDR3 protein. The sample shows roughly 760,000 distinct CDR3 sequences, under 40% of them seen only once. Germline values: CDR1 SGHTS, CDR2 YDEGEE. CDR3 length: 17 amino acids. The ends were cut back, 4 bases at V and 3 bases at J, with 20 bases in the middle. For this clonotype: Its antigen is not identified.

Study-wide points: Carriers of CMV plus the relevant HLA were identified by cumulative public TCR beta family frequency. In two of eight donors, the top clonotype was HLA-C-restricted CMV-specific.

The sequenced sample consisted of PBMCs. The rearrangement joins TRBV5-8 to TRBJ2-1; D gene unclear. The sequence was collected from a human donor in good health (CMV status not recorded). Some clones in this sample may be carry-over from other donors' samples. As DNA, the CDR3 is TGTGCCAGCAGCGAAGGCACCGGGCTCCCCTACTACAATGAGCAGTTCTTC. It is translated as CASSEGTGLPYYNEQFF.